Presented here are 22 T cell receptor beta chains from one specimen sequenced in a study of T cells in localized non-small cell lung cancer. Sequenced by immunoSEQ multiplex PCR; TCRdb stores in-frame clones only, minus some. This sample has approximately 15,000 clones; 75% to 90% occur once, and the top ten carry about 4.4%. The sequences come from peripheral blood, collected before any cancer treatment. Receptors were obtained from a woman aged 35 to 70 with stage I lung adenocarcinoma.

Turning to this clone: Sequence at one end of the junction differs from germline and may be a read error. This chain connects TRBV30 to TRBJ1-2; 8 bases map to TRBD1. The length of the CDR3 is 11 residues. From germline, CDR1 is GTSNPN and CDR2 SVGIG (reference sequence). The CDR3 spells CAWSVDRVCRF. CDR3 sequence (DNA): TGTGCCTGGAGTGTGGACAGGGTGTGTCGCTTC. The full variable domain, with the rest looked up from reference TRBV30 and TRBJ1-2, is SQTIHQWPATLVQPVGSPLSLECTVEGTSNPNLYWYRQAAGRGLQLLFYSVGIGQISSEVPQNLSASRPQDRQFILSSKKLLLSDSGFYLCAWSVDRVCRFGSGTRLTVV.

The rearrangement links TRBV18 to TRBJ1-3; D ambiguous. Trimming stripped 8 bases from V and 4 bases from J, with 12 bases between. Per germline, CDR1 KGHSH and CDR2 LQKENI. The CDR3 contains 13 residues. In nucleotides, the CDR3 is TGTGCCAGCACTACGGAATTCGGAAACACCATATATTTT. This sequence encodes CASTTEFGNTIYF. Together with reference TRBV18 and TRBJ1-3, the CDR3 gives the full variable domain: NAGVMQNPRHLVRRRGQEARLRCSPMKGHSHVYWYRQLPEEGLKFMVYLQKENIIDESGMPKERFSAEFPKEGPSILRIQQVVRGDSAAYFCASTTEFGNTIYFGEGSWLTVV.

The V gene is TRBV7-9, the J gene TRBJ2-3; TRBD2 matches 10 bases. The J segment lost 4 bases and the V segment lost 2 bases, leaving 3 bases of the junction unmatched. CDR1 and CDR2 from the germline V gene are SEHNR and FQNEAQ (reference sequence). The CDR3 is made up of 15 amino acids. The CDR3 nucleotides are TGTGCCAGCAGCTTACTAGCGGGGGTTGCAGATACGCAGTATTTT. This sequence encodes CASSLLAGVADTQYF.

The CDR3 nucleotides read TGTGCCAGCTCACCACCGGGACCTTGGGGACCCCTCCACTTT. Residues: CASSPPGPWGPLHF. The gene calls are TRBV18 and TRBJ1-6; maybe TRBD1 (5 bases). V gave up 0 bases and J gave up 12 bases, with 12 bases separating them. Looked up from germline, CDR1 is KGHSH and CDR2 is LQKENI. The length of the CDR3 is 14 residues.

The J gene is TRBJ2-2, the V gene TRBV14; D is undetermined. V was shortened by 1 base and J by 5 bases, with 8 bases between the two germline ends. The CDR3 contains 14 residues. The germline gives CDR1 SGHDN, CDR2 FVKESK. The CDR3 nucleotides read TGTGCCAGCAGCCAAGCGGTAGAAACCGGGGAGCTGTTTTTT. It yields the protein CASSQAVETGELFF.

DNA of the CDR3: TGTGCCAGCAGCTTAGGCAGGGGCAGAAACACCATATATTTT. Translated, it gives CASSLGRGRNTIYF. V and J are TRBV11-2 and TRBJ1-3; a weak D match, TRBD1 (6 bases). CDR1 and CDR2 from the germline V gene are SGHAT and FQNNGV. With 1 base removed from V and 5 bases from J, the gap between germline ends came to 9 bases. There are 14 residues in the CDR3.

V and J are TRBV5-4 and TRBJ1-1; D might be TRBD1 (5 bases). CDR3 size: 17 residues. Per the germline V gene, CDR1 is SGHNT and CDR2 is YYREEE (reference sequence). V lost 5 bases to trimming and J lost 2 bases, with 22 bases between them. This chain's CDR3 is CASSPAGTAERNTEAFF. CDR3 nucleotide sequence: TGTGCCAGCAGTCCAGCCGGGACGGCTGAACGAAACACTGAAGCTTTCTTT.

The chain uses TRBV30 and TRBJ1-2; D ambiguous. From germline, CDR1 is GTSNPN and CDR2 SVGIG (reference sequence). The CDR3 is 12 amino acids. V shed 4 bases and J shed 2 bases, with 8 bases lying between them. CDR3 sequence reads: CAWIYSNYGYTF. The CDR3 DNA reads as TGTGCCTGGATTTACAGCAACTATGGCTACACCTTC.

The gene calls are TRBV19 and TRBJ1-2; D is perhaps TRBD1 (5 bases). Looked up from germline, CDR1 is LNHDA and CDR2 is SQIVND (reference sequence). This CDR3 has 16 amino acids. V dropped 9 bases and J dropped 0 bases, with 20 bases sitting between them. The CDR3 nucleotides are TGTGCCAGCAGACCGGCGGGAAGGGGAGCTAACTATGGCTACACCTTC. Protein sequence: CASRPAGRGANYGYTF.

CDR3 DNA: TGTGCCAGCAGCCCTGAGGCAGGGGGTGGCGGCTACACCTTC. The encoded protein is CASSPEAGGGGYTF. The chain has TRBV5-4 and TRBJ1-2; 7 bases agree with TRBD1. The germline CDR1 and CDR2 sequences are SGHNT and YYREEE (reference sequence). This CDR3 contains 14 residues. The V segment lost 4 bases and the J segment 8 bases; nucleotides outside the gene matches: 11. The full variable domain, its missing parts supplied by reference TRBV5-4 and TRBJ1-2, is ETGVTQSPTHLIKTRGQQVTLRCSSQSGHNTVSWYQQALGQGPQFIFQYYREEENGRGNFPPRFSGLQFPNYSSELNVNALELDDSALYLCASSPEAGGGGYTFGSGTRLTVV.

The J gene is TRBJ1-1, the V gene TRBV6-6; perhaps TRBD1 as D (6 bases). V dropped 4 bases and J dropped 0 bases, with 9 bases sitting between them. Germline CDR1 and CDR2: MNHNY and SVGAGI (reference sequence). This CDR3 has 14 amino acids. Here the CDR3 reads CASSSGGLNTEAFF. In DNA form, the CDR3 reads TGTGCCAGCAGTTCGGGGGGCCTGAACACTGAAGCTTTCTTT.

The chain carries TRBV4-2 and TRBJ2-3; D is undetermined. Trimming left V 0 bases short and J 5 bases short, with 6 bases between. There are 13 residues in the CDR3. CDR1 is LGHNA, CDR2 YNFKEQ, per germline. The CDR3 bases are TGTGCCAGCAGCCAAGATCCTTTAGATACGCAGTATTTT. This encodes CASSQDPLDTQYF.

The gene calls are TRBV4-2 and TRBJ1-1; D is perhaps TRBD1 (6 bases). Trimming took off 0 bases at V and 9 bases at J, with 17 bases between the two ends. CDR3 length: 15 residues. The germline gives CDR1 LGHNA, CDR2 YNFKEQ. CDR3 coding DNA: TGTGCCAGCAGCCAAGATCCGCAGGGGCTAACCCAAGCTTTCTTT. As protein: CASSQDPQGLTQAFF.

The chain carries TRBV7-2 and TRBJ2-7; TRBD1 aligns across 10 bases. The V and J ends lost 7 bases and 2 bases, in that order; junction bases with no gene match: 5. Germline loops: CDR1 SGHTA, CDR2 FQGNSA. The CDR3 has 14 residues. CDR3 DNA sequence: TGTGCCAGCATCCGGGACAGGGGTGCCTACGAGCAGTACTTC. This codes for CASIRDRGAYEQYF. The variable domain in full, with the rest retrieved from reference TRBV7-2 and TRBJ2-7, is GAGVSQSPSNKVTEKGKDVELRCDPISGHTALYWYRQSLGQGLEFLIYFQGNSAPDKSGLPSDRFSAERTGGSVSTLTIQRTQQEDSAVYLCASIRDRGAYEQYFGPGTRLTVT.

The V and J genes are TRBV9 and TRBJ2-3; D gene ambiguous. V was pared by 4 bases and J by 2 bases, with 5 bases between. This CDR3 has 12 amino acids. From germline, CDR1 is SGDLS and CDR2 YYNGEE. This CDR3 is CASSLHTDTQYF. DNA for the CDR3: TGTGCCAGCAGCCTACACACAGATACGCAGTATTTT.

As regards this clone: Other DNA sequences in the sample encode the same CDR3. The chain links TRBV5-6 to TRBJ2-5, with a weak D call TRBD2 (5 bases). The germline CDR1 and CDR2 sequences are SGHDT and YYEEEE. Trimming cost V 1 base and J 5 bases, with 21 bases left between them. The CDR3 totals 17 residues. As DNA, the CDR3 is TGTGCCAGCAGCTTGTTTCGAGGGAAACCTCTTTCTGAGACCCAGTACTTC. The encoded protein is CASSLFRGKPLSETQYF. The entire variable domain, with the rest obtained from reference TRBV5-6 and TRBJ2-5, is as follows: DAGVTQSPTHLIKTRGQQVTLRCSPKSGHDTVSWYQQALGQGPQFIFQYYEEEERQRGNFPDRFSGHQFPNYSSELNVNALLLGDSALYLCASSLFRGKPLSETQYFGPGTRLLVL.

V and J are TRBV5-6 and TRBJ2-4; D is perhaps TRBD1 (6 bases). Per germline, CDR1 SGHDT and CDR2 YYEEEE. V lost 4 bases, J lost 0 bases, and 17 bases lay in between. The CDR3 sequence is 17 residues long. The CDR3 spells CASSRRTERLAKNIQYF. The CDR3 DNA reads as TGTGCCAGCAGCCGCAGGACAGAGAGACTAGCCAAAAACATTCAGTACTTC.

This chain joins TRBV6-5 and TRBJ2-3; D unresolved. Germline lookup yields CDR1 MNHEY and CDR2 SVGAGI. Deletions cut 5 bases from V and 1 base from J, with 7 bases between. The CDR3 length is 13 residues. CDR3 protein: CASSTPGTDTQYF. The DNA for the CDR3 is TGTGCCAGCAGTACCCCGGGCACAGATACGCAGTATTTT.

The chain joins TRBV7-3 to TRBJ2-1, with D unresolved. This CDR3 has 16 residues. Looked up from germline, CDR1 is SGHTA and CDR2 is FQGTGA. Deletions cut 2 bases from V and 7 bases from J, with 18 bases between. CDR3: CASSLVAGLGLNEQFF. DNA for the CDR3: TGTGCCAGCAGCTTAGTTGCCGGGCTAGGATTAAATGAGCAGTTCTTC.

The chain joins TRBV18 to TRBJ1-3; 7 nucleotides match TRBD1. Germline loops: CDR1 KGHSH, CDR2 LQKENI. The CDR3 length is 18 residues. The V segment lost 0 bases and the J segment 0 bases; nucleotides outside the gene matches: 8. For the CDR3, the DNA is TGTGCCAGCTCACCACCGATTGGACAGGTTTTCTCTGGAAACACCATATATTTT. Translated: CASSPPIGQVFSGNTIYF.

This clone showed up just a few times. The chain joins TRBV19 to TRBJ2-5; weak D call: TRBD2 (6 bases). V was clipped by 5 bases and J by 6 bases, with 10 bases between them. The CDR3 totals 12 residues. Germline V gene data show CDR1 as LNHDA and CDR2 as SQIVND (reference sequence). The CDR3 reads CASSPGRQTQYF. The CDR3 DNA reads as TGTGCCAGTAGTCCAGGGAGGCAGACCCAGTACTTC. Looking up the rest from reference TRBV19 and TRBJ2-5 gives the full variable domain: DGGITQSPKYLFRKEGQNVTLSCEQNLNHDAMYWYRQDPGQGLRLIYYSQIVNDFQKGDIAEGYSVSREKKESFPLTVTSAQKNPTAFYLCASSPGRQTQYFGPGTRLLVL.

This clone was observed a single time. The V and J genes are TRBV6-6 and TRBJ1-6; TRBD1 is a possible D gene (5 bases). The germline V and J ends were trimmed by 5 bases and 11 bases, with 19 bases remaining between them. Germline V lookup: CDR1 MNHNY, CDR2 SVGAGI (reference sequence). There are 15 residues in the CDR3. The CDR3 sequence is CASSPTGLKGTPLHF. The CDR3 region has the DNA TGTGCCAGCAGTCCTACAGGTCTAAAGGGAACACCCCTCCACTTT.